This record looks at one TCR beta chain sequence and its context. The clone's antigen remains unknown. The input lacks base qualities; no much larger clone sits a single base away. To sequence the TCRbeta CDR3 region, genomic DNA was isolated from the sorted cells. The immunoSEQ Assay was used for sequencing of TCRbeta CDR3 regions. Sourced from immuneACCESS, this table was stored by TCRdb with only in-frame sequences that have V and J called. A share of the clones is absent; for the studies checked, an unresolved V gene accounts for under half, and the remainder has no known explanation. Here the sample has about 110,000 clones; approximately 90% occur a single time. The ten largest clones capture 0.66% of the sample. The trial excluded patients who had a history of autoimmune disease or were on systemic immunosuppression. In every dose cohort, peripheral blood was drawn for TCR sequencing at baseline, cycle 4 day 1, and cycle 7 day 1. The samples were drawn from a first-in-human, open-label, multicenter phase I dose-escalation trial of ivuxolimab. Adults with locally advanced or metastatic melanoma, renal cell carcinoma, hepatocellular carcinoma or head and neck squamous cell carcinoma were enrolled in the trial. Before TCR sequencing, CD4+ T cells and CD8+ T cells were sorted from peripheral blood as separate populations.

This specimen belongs to a study of OX40 agonist ivuxolimab in advanced cancers. Regarding the complete study: Ivuxolimab was an agonistic, fully human IgG2 monoclonal antibody directed against OX40 (CD134), a costimulatory receptor. Intravenous ivuxolimab was administered to patients every 2 weeks at six dose levels: 0.01, 0.1, 0.3, 1.5, 3 and 10 mg/kg. Of the roughly 51 patients in dose escalation, about 20 had hepatocellular carcinoma, about 15 had melanoma, 9 had renal cell carcinoma and 9 had head and neck cancer. A male proportion of roughly 80% and a mean age of about 60 years, ranging from about 20 to 85, were recorded for the dose-escalation cohort. Prior anti-PD-1, anti-PD-L1 or anti-CTLA-4 therapy was permitted, and 40% of dose-escalation patients had received checkpoint inhibitors. Partial responses were achieved by three dose-escalation patients, of whom one had hepatocellular carcinoma and two had cutaneous melanoma. The purpose of peripheral TCRbeta sequencing was to test whether ivuxolimab changed TCR sequence diversity and led to clonal T-cell expansion. The paper describes the monotherapy dose-escalation part (N of about 52 patients) of the phase I trial of ivuxolimab. The investigation overall reported the following: At doses of 0.1 to 3.0 mg/kg, clonal expansion of both CD4+ and CD8+ T cells in blood was seen between baseline and week 6. Low levels of normalized T-cell clonal expansion were also shown by some nonresponding patients. The antigen specificity of the clonally expanded peripheral T cells was not determined. After ivuxolimab, more expanded clones were found on average in CD8+ T cells than in CD4+ T cells. In the 0.1-3.0 mg/kg groups, partial responders were among the patients with the lowest normalized peripheral clonal expansion, particularly in CD8+ T cells.

The germline V gene encodes CDR1 WSHSY and CDR2 SAAADI. For this chain, trimming is 5 bases at the V end and 8 bases at the J end, and the number of junction bases without a gene match is 4. Its CDR3 holds 12 amino acids, cysteine through phenylalanine. Just CDR3 DNA is preserved here, 36 bases in frame from base 1. Recombination joined TRBV10-2 with TRBJ1-2; a stretch of 8 junction bases matches TRBD1. Material: CD4+ or CD8+ T cells sorted from blood, obtained in a trial of the OX40 agonist ivuxolimab. This TCR was recovered from an adult with an advanced solid tumor such as melanoma, head and neck, liver or kidney cancer. Read as DNA, the sequence is TGCGCCAGCAGTCAGGACAGGGCCGGCTACACCTTC. Its translation reads: CASSQDRAGYTF.